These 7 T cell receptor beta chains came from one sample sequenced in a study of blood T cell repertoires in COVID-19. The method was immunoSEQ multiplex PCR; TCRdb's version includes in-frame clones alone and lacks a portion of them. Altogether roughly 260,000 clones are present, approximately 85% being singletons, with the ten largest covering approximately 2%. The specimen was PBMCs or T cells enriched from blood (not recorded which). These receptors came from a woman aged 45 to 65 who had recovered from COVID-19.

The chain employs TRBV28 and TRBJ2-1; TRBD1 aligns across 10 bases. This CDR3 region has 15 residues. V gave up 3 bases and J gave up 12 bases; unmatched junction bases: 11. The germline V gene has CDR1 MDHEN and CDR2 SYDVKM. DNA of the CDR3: TGTGCCAGCAGTTTTCACGGACAGGGGGTAACGGGGCAGTTCTTC. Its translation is CASSFHGQGVTGQFF.

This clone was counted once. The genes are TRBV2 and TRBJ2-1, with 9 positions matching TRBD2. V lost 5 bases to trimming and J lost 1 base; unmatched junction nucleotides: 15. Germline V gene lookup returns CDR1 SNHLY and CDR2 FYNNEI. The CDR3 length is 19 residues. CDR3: CASSNRVGSGSRSYNEQFF. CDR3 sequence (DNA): TGTGCCAGCAGTAACCGCGTGGGTAGCGGGAGTCGGTCCTACAATGAGCAGTTCTTC.

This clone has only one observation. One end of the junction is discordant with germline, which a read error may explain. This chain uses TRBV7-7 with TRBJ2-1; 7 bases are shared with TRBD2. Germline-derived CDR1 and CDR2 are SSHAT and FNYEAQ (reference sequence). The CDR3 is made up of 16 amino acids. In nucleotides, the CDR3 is TGTGCTAGCAGCTTACGGGCTAGCGGCTTGCGAGGGGAGCAGTTCTTC. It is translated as CASSLRASGLRGEQFF.

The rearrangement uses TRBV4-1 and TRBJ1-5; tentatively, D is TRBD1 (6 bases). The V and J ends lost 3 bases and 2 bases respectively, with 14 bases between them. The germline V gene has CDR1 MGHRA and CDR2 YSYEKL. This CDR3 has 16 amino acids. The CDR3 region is CASSQRATGGNQPQHF. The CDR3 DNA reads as TGCGCCAGCAGCCAGAGGGCGACAGGAGGCAATCAGCCCCAGCATTTT.

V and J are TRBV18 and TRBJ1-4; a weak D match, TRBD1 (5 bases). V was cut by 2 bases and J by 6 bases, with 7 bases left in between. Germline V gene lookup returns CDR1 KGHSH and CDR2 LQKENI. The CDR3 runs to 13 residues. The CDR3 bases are TGTGCCAGCTCACCAGACAGCCATGAAAAACTGTTTTTT. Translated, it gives CASSPDSHEKLFF.

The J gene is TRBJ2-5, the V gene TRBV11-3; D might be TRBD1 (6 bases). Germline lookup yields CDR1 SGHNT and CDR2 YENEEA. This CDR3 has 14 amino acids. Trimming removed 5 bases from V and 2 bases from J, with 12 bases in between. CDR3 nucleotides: TGTGCCAGCAGCATGACAGGCGGACAAGAGACCCAGTACTTC. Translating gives CASSMTGGQETQYF.

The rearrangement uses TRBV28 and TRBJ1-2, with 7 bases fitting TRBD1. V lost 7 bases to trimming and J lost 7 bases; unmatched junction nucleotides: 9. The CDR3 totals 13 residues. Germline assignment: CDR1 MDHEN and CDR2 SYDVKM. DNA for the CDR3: TGTGCCAGCAATCGGCCAGGGGGAGGTGGCTACACCTTC. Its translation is CASNRPGGGGYTF.